This TCR beta chain is drawn from a study of blood T cell repertoires in COVID-19. Profiled with immunoSEQ multiplex PCR; TCRdb holds only in-frame clones, not every one. The table lists some 130,000 clones, nearly 70% of them singletons. V was clipped by 4 bases and J by 4 bases, with 5 bases between them. The CDR3 runs to 11 residues. Germline CDR1 MDHEN, CDR2 SYDVKM. Input material: peripheral blood. The chain recombines TRBV28 with TRBJ2-7; D not resolved. This receptor was taken from a woman in her sixties or seventies with acute or convalescent COVID-19. The CDR3 coding sequence is TGTGCCAGCAGTTCCCATTACGAGCAGTACTTC. Protein: CASSSHYEQYF. Variable domain in full (rest from reference TRBV28 and TRBJ2-7): DVKVTQSSRYLVKRTGEKVFLECVQDMDHENMFWYRQDPGLGLRLIYFSYDVKMKEKGDIPEGYSVSREKKERFSLILESASTNQTSMYLCASSSHYEQYFGPGTRLTVT.